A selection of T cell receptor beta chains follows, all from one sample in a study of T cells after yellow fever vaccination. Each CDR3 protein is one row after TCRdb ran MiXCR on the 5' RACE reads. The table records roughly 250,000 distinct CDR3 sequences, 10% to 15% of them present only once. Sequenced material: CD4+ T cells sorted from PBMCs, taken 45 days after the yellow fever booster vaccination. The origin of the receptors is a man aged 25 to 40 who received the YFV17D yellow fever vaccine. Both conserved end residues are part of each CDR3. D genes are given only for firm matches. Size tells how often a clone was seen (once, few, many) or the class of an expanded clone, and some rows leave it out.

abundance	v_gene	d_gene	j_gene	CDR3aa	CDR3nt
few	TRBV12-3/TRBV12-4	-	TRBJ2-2	CASSFLSSGELFF	TGTGCCAGCAGTTTCCTTAGTTCCGGGGAGCTGTTTTTT
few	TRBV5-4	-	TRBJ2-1	CASSLEWTPGNEQFF	TGTGCCAGCAGCTTGGAATGGACCCCAGGGAATGAGCAGTTCTTC
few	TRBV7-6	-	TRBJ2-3	CASSSQGLGTDTQYF	TGTGCCAGCAGCTCCCAGGGTCTGGGGACAGATACGCAGTATTTT
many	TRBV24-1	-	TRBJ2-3	CATSDLSSGTDTQYF	TGTGCCACCAGTGATTTGTCGAGCGGGACAGATACGCAGTATTTT
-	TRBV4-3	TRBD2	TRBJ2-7	CASSQAWTSGSLGAYEQYF	TGCGCCAGCAGCCAAGCCTGGACTAGCGGGAGTTTAGGTGCCTACGAGCAGTACTTC
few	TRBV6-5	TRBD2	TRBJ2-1	CASSSGASGRGMFF	TGTGCCAGCAGTTCCGGGGCTAGCGGGAGGGGTATGTTCTTC
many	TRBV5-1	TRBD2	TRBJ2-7	CASSLLTSDEQYF	TGCGCCAGCAGCTTGCTGACTAGCGACGAGCAGTACTTC
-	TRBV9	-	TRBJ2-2	CASSTSTAPGAGELFF	TGTGCCAGCAGCACATCGACAGCCCCGGGCGCCGGGGAGCTGTTTTTT
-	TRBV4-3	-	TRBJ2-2	CASSQEEGSWTGELFF	TGCGCCAGCAGCCAAGAGGAGGGGTCCTGGACCGGGGAGCTGTTTTTT
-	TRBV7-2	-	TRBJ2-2	CASSATLDDGELFF	TGTGCCAGCAGCGCAACCCTCGATGACGGGGAGCTGTTTTTT
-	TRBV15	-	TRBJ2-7	CATSRGTFSYEQYF	TGTGCCACCAGCAGAGGAACGTTCTCCTACGAGCAGTACTTC
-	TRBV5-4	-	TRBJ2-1	CASSLGGFGSYNEQFF	TGTGCCAGCAGCTTGGGAGGGTTCGGCTCCTACAATGAGCAGTTCTTC
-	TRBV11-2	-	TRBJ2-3	CASSLGLASRYTDTQYF	TGTGCCAGCAGCTTAGGTCTCGCTAGCCGATACACAGATACGCAGTATTTT
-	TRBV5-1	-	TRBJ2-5	CASSITGGETQYF	TGCGCCAGCAGCATTACAGGTGGAGAGACCCAGTACTTC
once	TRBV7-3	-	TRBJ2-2	CTSSSSVMGKNTGELFF	TGTACCAGCAGCTCCTCTGTGATGGGAAAGAACACCGGGGAGCTGTTTTTT
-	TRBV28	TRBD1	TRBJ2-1	CASSPWTGTYNEQFF	TGTGCCAGCAGTCCCTGGACAGGCACCTACAATGAGCAGTTCTTC
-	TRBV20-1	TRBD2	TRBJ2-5	CSARGGSYQETQYF	TGCAGTGCTAGGGGCGGGAGCTATCAAGAGACCCAGTACTTC
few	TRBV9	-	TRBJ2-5	CASSVGDSRQETQYF	TGTGCCAGCAGCGTAGGTGACAGCCGACAAGAGACCCAGTACTTC
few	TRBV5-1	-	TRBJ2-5	CASSGRTGETQYF	TGCGCCAGCAGCGGACGGACCGGAGAGACCCAGTACTTC
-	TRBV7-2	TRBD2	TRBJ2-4	CASSLLAGGTNIQYF	TGTGCCAGCAGCTTACTAGCGGGAGGGACAAACATTCAGTACTTC
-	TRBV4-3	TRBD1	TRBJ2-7	CASSQVVDRALEQYF	TGCGCCAGCAGCCAAGTAGTTGACAGGGCCCTCGAGCAGTACTTC
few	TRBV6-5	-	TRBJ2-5	CASGGTLGTQYF	TGTGCCAGCGGCGGGACCCTAGGGACCCAGTACTTC
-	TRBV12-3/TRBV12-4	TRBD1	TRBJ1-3	CASNKGASGNTIYF	TGTGCCAGCAACAAGGGGGCTTCTGGAAACACCATATATTTT
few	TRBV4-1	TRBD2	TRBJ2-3	CASSQAGGPPDTQYF	TGCGCCAGCAGCCAAGCGGGAGGGCCACCAGATACGCAGTATTTT
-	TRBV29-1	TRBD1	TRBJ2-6	CSTRQGSSGANVLTF	TGCAGCACCCGACAGGGGTCTTCTGGGGCCAACGTCCTGACTTTC
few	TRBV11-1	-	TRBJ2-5	CASSPPERQETQYF	TGTGCCAGCAGCCCCCCCGAGCGACAAGAGACCCAGTACTTC
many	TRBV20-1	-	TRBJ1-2	CSASVQKGYTF	TGCAGTGCTAGTGTCCAGAAAGGCTACACCTTC
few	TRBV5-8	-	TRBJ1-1	CASSPGLRAFF	TGTGCCAGCAGCCCGGGACTAAGAGCTTTCTTT
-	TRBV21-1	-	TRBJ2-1	CASSPSWLAGKAPNSYNEQFF	TGTGCCAGCAGCCCGTCCTGGCTAGCGGGAAAAGCCCCCAACTCCTACAATGAGCAGTTCTTC
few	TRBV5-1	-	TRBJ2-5	CASRPGQPYQETQYF	TGCGCCAGCCGCCCGGGACAACCCTATCAAGAGACCCAGTACTTC
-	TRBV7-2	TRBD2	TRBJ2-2	CASSLGLAQYTGELFF	TGTGCCAGCAGCTTAGGACTAGCGCAATACACCGGGGAGCTGTTTTTT
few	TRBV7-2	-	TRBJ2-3	CASSLREDLDTQYF	TGTGCCAGCAGCTTAAGAGAGGACCTTGATACGCAGTATTTT
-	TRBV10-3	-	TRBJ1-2	CAISGPTTGLGDYGYTF	TGTGCCATCAGTGGCCCGACTACAGGTCTCGGCGACTATGGCTACACCTTC